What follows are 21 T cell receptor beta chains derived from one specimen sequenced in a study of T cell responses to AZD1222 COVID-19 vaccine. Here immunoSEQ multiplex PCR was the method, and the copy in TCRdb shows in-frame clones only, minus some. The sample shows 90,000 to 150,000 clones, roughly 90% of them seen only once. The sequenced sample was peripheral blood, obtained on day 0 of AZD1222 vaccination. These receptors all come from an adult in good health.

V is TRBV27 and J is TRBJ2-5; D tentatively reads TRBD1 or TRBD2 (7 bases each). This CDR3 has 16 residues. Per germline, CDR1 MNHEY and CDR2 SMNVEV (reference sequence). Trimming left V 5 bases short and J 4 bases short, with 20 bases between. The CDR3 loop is CASSAQGGRIIETQYF. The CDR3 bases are TGTGCCAGCAGTGCCCAGGGGGGGCGAATAATAGAGACCCAGTACTTC.

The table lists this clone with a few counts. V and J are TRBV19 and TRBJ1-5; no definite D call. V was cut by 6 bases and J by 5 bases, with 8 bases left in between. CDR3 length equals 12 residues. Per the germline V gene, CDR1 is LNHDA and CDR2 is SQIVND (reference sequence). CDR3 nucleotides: TGTGCCAGTAGGAGGACTTATCAGCCCCAGCATTTT. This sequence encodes CASRRTYQPQHF.

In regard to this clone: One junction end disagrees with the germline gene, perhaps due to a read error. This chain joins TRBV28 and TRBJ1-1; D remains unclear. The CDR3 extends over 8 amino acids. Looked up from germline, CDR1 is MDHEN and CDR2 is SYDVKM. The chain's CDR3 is CATGREVF. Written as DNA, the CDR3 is TGTGCCACCGGGAGGGAGGTCTTT.

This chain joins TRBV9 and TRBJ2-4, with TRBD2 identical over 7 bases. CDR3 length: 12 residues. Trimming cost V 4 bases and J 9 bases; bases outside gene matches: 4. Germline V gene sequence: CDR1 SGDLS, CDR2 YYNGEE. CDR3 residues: CASSPSGGIQYF. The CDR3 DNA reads TGTGCCAGCAGCCCCTCGGGGGGCATTCAGTACTTC. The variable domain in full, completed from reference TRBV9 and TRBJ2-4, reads DSGVTQTPKHLITATGQRVTLRCSPRSGDLSVYWYQQSLDQGLQFLIQYYNGEERAKGNILERFSAQQFPDLHSELNLSSLELGDSALYFCASSPSGGIQYFGAGTRLSVL.

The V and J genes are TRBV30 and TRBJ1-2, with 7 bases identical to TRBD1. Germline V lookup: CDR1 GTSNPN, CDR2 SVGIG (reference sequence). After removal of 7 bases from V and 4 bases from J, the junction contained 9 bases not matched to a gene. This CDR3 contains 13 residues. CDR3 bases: TGTGCCTCGCGTGGAGAGGGGGCCTATGGCTACACCTTC. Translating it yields CASRGEGAYGYTF. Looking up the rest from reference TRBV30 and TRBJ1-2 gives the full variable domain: SQTIHQWPATLVQPVGSPLSLECTVEGTSNPNLYWYRQAAGRGLQLLFYSVGIGQISSEVPQNLSASRPQDRQFILSSKKLLLSDSGFYLCASRGEGAYGYTFGSGTRLTVV.

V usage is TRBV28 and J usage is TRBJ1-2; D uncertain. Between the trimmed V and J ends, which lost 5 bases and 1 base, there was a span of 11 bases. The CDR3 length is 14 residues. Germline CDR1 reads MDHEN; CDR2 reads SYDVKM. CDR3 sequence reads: CASSLETDNYGYTF. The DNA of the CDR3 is TGTGCCAGCAGTCTCGAGACGGATAACTATGGCTACACCTTC.

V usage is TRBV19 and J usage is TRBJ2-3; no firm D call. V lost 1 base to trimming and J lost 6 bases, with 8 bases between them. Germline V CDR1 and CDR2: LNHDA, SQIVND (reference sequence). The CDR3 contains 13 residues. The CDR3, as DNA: TGTGCCAGTAGTATAGCGGCGCTGGATACGCAGTATTTT. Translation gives CASSIAALDTQYF.

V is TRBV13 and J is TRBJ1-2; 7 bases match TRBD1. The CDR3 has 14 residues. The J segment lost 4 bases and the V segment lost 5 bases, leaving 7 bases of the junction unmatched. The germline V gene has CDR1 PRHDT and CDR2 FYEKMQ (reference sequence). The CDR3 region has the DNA TGTGCCAGCAGCATGGGACAGAGAATCTATGGCTACACCTTC. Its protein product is CASSMGQRIYGYTF.

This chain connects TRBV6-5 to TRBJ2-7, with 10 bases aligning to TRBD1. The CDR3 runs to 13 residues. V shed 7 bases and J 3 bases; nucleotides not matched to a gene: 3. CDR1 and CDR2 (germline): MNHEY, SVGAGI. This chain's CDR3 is CASTRTGGYEQYF. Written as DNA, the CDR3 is TGTGCCAGCACCAGGACAGGGGGCTACGAGCAGTACTTC.

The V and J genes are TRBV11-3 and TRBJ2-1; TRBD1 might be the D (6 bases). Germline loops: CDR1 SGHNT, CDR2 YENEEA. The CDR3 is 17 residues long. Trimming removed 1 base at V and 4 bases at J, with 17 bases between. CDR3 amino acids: CASSLVPRTAGYNEQFF. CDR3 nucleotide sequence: TGTGCCAGCAGCTTAGTCCCTAGGACAGCTGGTTACAATGAGCAGTTCTTC. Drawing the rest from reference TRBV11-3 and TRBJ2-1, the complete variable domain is EAGVVQSPRYKIIEKKQPVAFWCNPISGHNTLYWYLQNLGQGPELLIRYENEEAVDDSQLPKDRFSAERLKGVDSTLKIQPAELGDSAVYLCASSLVPRTAGYNEQFFGPGTRLTVL.

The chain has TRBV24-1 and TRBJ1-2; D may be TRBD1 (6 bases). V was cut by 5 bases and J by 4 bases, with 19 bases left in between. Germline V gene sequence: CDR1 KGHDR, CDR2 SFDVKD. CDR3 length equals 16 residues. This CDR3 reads CATSGPARQGTYGYTF. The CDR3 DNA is TGTGCCACCAGTGGTCCGGCGCGGCAGGGGACCTATGGCTACACCTTC.

CDR3 bases: TGTGCCATCAGTGAGTCGATGGGCAGGGCCAACACTGAAGCTTTCTTT. This encodes CAISESMGRANTEAFF. V usage is TRBV10-3 and J usage is TRBJ1-1, with a possible D match to TRBD1 (5 bases). Trimming removed 0 bases from V and 2 bases from J, with 13 bases in between. CDR1 and CDR2 from the germline V gene are ENHRY and SYGVKD. CDR3 length equals 16 residues.

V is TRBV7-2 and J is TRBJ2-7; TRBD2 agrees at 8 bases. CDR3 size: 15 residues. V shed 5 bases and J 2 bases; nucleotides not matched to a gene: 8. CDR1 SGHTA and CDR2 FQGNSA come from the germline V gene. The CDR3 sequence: CASSRRDGGAYEQYF. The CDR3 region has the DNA TGTGCCAGCAGCCGCCGGGACGGGGGGGCCTACGAGCAGTACTTC.

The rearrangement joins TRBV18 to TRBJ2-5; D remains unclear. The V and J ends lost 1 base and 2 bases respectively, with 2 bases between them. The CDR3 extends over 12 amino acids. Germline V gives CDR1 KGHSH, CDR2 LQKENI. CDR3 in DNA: TGTGCCAGCTCACCACGACAAGAGACCCAGTACTTC. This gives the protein CASSPRQETQYF.

CDR3 residues: CAWSPHVRENTEAFF. The CDR3 nucleotides read TGTGCCTGGAGTCCCCACGTCAGAGAGAACACTGAAGCTTTCTTT. This sequence joins TRBV30 and TRBJ1-1; D uncertain. This CDR3 is 15 amino acids long. V lost 2 bases to trimming and J lost 1 base, with 14 bases between them. Germline values: CDR1 GTSNPN, CDR2 SVGIG (reference sequence).

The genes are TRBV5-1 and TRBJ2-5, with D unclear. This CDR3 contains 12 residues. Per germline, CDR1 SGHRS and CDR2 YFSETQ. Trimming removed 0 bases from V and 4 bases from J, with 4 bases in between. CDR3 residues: CASSLDGETQYF. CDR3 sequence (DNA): TGCGCCAGCAGCTTGGACGGAGAGACCCAGTACTTC.

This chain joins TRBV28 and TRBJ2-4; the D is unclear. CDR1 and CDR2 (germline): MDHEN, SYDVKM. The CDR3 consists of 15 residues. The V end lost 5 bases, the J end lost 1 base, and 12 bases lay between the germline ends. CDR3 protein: CASSEILRAKNIQYF. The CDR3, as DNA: TGTGCCAGCAGTGAAATACTCCGGGCCAAAAACATTCAGTACTTC.

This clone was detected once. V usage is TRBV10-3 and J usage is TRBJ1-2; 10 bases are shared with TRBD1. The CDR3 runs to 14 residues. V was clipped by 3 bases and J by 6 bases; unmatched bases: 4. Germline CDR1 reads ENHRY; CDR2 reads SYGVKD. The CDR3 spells CAISDGQGVNGYTF. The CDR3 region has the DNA TGTGCCATCAGTGACGGACAGGGGGTTAATGGCTACACCTTC.

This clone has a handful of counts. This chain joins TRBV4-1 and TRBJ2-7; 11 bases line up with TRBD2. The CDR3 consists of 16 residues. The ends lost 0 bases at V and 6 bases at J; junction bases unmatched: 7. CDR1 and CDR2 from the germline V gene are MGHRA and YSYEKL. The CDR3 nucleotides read TGCGCCAGCAGCCAAGATCAAACTAGCGGGGGAGGCGAGCAGTACTTC. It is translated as CASSQDQTSGGGEQYF.

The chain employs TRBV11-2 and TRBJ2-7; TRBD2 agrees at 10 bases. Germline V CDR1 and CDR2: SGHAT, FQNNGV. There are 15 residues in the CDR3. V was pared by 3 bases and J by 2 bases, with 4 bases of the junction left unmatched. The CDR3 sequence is CASSLTSGFTYEQYF. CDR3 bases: TGTGCCAGCAGCTTGACTAGCGGGTTTACCTACGAGCAGTACTTC.

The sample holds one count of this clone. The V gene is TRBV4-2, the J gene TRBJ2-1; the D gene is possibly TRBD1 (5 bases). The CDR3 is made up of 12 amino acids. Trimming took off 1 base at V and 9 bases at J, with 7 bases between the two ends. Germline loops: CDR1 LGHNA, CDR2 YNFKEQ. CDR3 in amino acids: CASSQVRVEQFF. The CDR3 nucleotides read TGTGCCAGCAGCCAAGTCAGGGTTGAGCAGTTCTTC.